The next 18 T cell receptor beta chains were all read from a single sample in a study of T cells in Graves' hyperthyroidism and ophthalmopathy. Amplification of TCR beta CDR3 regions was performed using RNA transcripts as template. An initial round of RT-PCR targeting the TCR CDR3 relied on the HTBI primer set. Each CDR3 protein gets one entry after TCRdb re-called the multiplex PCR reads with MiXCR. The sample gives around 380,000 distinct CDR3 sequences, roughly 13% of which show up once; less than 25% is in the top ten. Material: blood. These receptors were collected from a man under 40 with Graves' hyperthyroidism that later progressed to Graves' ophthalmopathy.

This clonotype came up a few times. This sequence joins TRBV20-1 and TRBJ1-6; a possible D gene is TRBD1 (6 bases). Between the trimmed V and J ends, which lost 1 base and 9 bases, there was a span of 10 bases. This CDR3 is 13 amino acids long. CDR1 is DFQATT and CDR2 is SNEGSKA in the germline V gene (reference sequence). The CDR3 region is CSARVQGISPLHF. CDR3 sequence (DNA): TGCAGTGCTAGAGTCCAGGGGATTTCACCCCTCCACTTT.

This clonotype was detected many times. The CDR3 region is CASSLGGALYEQYF. The CDR3 bases are TGTGCCAGCAGTTTAGGCGGGGCGTTATACGAGCAGTACTTC. V usage is TRBV28 and J usage is TRBJ2-7; D might be TRBD2 (6 bases). There are 14 residues in the CDR3. Germline CDR1 and CDR2: MDHEN and SYDVKM. Between the trimmed V and J ends, which lost 2 bases and 4 bases, there was a span of 12 bases. The whole variable domain, filled in from reference TRBV28 and TRBJ2-7, reads DVKVTQSSRYLVKRTGEKVFLECVQDMDHENMFWYRQDPGLGLRLIYFSYDVKMKEKGDIPEGYSVSREKKERFSLILESASTNQTSMYLCASSLGGALYEQYFGPGTRLTVT.

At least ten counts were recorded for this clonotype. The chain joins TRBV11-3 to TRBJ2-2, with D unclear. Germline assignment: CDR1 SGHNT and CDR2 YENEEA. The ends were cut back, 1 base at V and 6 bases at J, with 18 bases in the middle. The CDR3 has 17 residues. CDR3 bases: TGTGCCAGCAGCTTAGGCGAAACAGAACCTGAGGCCGGGGAGCTGTTTTTT. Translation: CASSLGETEPEAGELFF.

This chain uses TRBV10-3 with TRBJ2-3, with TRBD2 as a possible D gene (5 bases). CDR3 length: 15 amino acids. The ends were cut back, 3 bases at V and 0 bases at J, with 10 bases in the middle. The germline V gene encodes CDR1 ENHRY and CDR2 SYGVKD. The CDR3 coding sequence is TGTGCCATCAGTGAAGTCCGGGGAAGCACAGATACGCAGTATTTT. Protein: CAISEVRGSTDTQYF.

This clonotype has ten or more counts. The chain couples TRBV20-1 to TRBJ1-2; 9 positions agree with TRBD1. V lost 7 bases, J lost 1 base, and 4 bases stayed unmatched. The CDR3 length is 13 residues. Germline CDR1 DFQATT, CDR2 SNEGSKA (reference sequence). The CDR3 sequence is CSDTGGDNYGYTF. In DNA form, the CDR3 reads TGCAGTGATACAGGGGGCGATAACTATGGCTACACCTTC.

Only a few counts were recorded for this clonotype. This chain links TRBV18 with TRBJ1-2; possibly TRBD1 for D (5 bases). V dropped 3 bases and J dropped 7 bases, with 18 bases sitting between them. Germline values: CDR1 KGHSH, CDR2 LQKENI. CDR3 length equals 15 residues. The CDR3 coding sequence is TGTGCCAGCTCACCCAATCAGCAGGGCGGCGGTGGCTACACCTTC. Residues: CASSPNQQGGGGYTF.

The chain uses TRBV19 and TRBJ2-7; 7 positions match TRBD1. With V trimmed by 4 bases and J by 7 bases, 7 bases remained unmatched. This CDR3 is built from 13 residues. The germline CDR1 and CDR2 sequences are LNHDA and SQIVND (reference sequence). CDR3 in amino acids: CASSTGQLGEQYF. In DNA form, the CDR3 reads TGTGCCAGTAGTACGGGACAGCTCGGGGAGCAGTACTTC.

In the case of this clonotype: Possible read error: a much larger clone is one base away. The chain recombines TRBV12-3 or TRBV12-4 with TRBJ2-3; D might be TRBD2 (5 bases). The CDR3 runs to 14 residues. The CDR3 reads CAGSLFTGTDTQYF. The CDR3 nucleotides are TGTGCCGGCAGTTTATTTACGGGGACAGATACGCAGTATTTT.

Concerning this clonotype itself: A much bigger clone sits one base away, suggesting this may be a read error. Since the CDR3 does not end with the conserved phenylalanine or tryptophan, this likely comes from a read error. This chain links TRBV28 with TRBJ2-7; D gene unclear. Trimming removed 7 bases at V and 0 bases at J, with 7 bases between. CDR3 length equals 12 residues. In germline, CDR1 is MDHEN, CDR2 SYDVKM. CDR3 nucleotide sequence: TGTGCCAGCACCCGGGCCTCCTACGAGCAGTACCTC. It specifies CASTRASYEQYL.

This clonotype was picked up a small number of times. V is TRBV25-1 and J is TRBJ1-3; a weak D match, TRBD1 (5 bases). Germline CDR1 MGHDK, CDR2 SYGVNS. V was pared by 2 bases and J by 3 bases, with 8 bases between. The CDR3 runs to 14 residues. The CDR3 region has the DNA TGTGCCAGCAGTGAACAGGGTTTTGGAAACACCATATATTTT. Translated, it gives CASSEQGFGNTIYF.

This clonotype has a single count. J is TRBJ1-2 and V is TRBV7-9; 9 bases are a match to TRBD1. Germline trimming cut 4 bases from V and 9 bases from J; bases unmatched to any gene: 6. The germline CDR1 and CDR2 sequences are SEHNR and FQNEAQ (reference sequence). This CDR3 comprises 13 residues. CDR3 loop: CASSSGTGNSYTF. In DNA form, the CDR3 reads TGTGCCAGCAGCTCCGGGACAGGGAACAGCTACACCTTC.

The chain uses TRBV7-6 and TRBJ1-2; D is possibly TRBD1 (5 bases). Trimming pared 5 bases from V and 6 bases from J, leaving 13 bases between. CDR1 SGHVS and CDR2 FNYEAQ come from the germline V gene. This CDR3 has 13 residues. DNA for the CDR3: TGTGCCAGCAGCCCCGGAGCGGGGGATGGCTACACCTTC. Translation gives CASSPGAGDGYTF.

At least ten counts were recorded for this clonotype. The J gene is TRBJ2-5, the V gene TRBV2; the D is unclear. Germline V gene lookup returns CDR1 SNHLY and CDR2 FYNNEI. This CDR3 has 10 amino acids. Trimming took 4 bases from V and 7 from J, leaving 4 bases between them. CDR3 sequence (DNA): TGTGCCAGCAGTGGGAGGACCCAGTACTTC. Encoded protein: CASSGRTQYF.

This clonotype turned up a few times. The CDR3 nucleotides are TGTGCCAGCAGTGATTACAGGGGGCGCCCAGATACGCAGTATTTT. Its translation is CASSDYRGRPDTQYF. The rearrangement joins TRBV2 to TRBJ2-3, with 9 bases identical to TRBD1. The CDR3 is 15 residues long. V gave up 3 bases and J gave up 4 bases; unmatched junction bases: 5. The germline V gene has CDR1 SNHLY and CDR2 FYNNEI.

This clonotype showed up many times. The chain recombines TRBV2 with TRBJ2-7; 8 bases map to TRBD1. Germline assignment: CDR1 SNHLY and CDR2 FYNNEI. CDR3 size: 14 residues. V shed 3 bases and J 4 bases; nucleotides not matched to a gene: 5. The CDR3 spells CASSDRQGAYEQYF. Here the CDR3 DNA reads TGTGCCAGCAGTGACAGGCAGGGGGCTTACGAGCAGTACTTC.

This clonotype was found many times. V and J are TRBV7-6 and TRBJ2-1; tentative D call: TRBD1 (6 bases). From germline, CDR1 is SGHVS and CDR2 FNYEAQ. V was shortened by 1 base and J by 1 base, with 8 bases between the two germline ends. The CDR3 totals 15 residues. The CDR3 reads CASSLGGQSYNEQFF. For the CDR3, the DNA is TGTGCCAGCAGCTTAGGGGGGCAGTCCTACAATGAGCAGTTCTTC.

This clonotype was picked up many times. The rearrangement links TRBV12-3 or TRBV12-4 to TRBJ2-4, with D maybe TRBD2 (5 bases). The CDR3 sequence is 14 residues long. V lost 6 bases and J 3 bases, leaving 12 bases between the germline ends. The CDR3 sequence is CASSEGANKNIQYF. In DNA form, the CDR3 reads TGTGCCAGCAGCGAGGGAGCGAACAAAAACATTCAGTACTTC.

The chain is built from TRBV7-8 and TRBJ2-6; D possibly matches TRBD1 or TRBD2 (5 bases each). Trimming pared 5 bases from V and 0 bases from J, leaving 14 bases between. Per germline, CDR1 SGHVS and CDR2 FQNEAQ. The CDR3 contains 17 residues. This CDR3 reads CASSPGPPFSGANVLTF. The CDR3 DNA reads TGTGCCAGCAGCCCGGGGCCACCTTTCTCTGGGGCCAACGTCCTGACTTTC.